Presented here are 26 T cell receptor beta chains from one specimen sequenced in a study of T cells in Graves' hyperthyroidism and ophthalmopathy. It was RNA transcripts that yielded the amplified TCR beta CDR3 regions. Using the HTBI primer set, a first-round RT-PCR was run on the TCR CDR3. MiXCR, run by TCRdb on the multiplex PCR reads, gives a single entry per CDR3 protein. Of about 600,000 distinct CDR3 sequences in the sample, approximately 16% are singletons; the top ten hold roughly 3.4%. The sample was blood. The source is a woman aged 35 to 49 with Graves' ophthalmopathy.

The rearrangement uses TRBV11-2 and TRBJ2-5; TRBD2 agrees at 9 bases. The CDR3 is 18 amino acids. With V trimmed by 1 base and J by 1 base, 10 bases remained unmatched. The germline V gene encodes CDR1 SGHAT and CDR2 FQNNGV. CDR3: CASSLVAGTSSFQETQYF. For the CDR3, the DNA is TGTGCCAGCAGCTTAGTAGCCGGGACTAGCTCCTTCCAAGAGACCCAGTACTTC.

The table lists this clonotype with a few counts. V is TRBV28 and J is TRBJ1-1; tentatively, D is TRBD1 (6 bases). Germline V gene data show CDR1 as MDHEN and CDR2 as SYDVKM. Trimming cost V 6 bases and J 1 base, with 15 bases left between them. This CDR3 has 15 amino acids. The CDR3 nucleotides read TGTGCCAGCAGGATCCCAGGGGCAAGGAACACTGAAGCTTTCTTT. Its protein product is CASRIPGARNTEAFF.

This clonotype was found a few times. The chain combines TRBV6-1 with TRBJ1-1; unclear D gene. With 6 bases removed from V and 7 bases from J, the gap between germline ends came to 15 bases. Germline values: CDR1 MNHNS, CDR2 SASEGT. The CDR3 covers 13 residues. The CDR3 protein is CASSPARLDEAFF. In DNA form, the CDR3 reads TGTGCCAGCAGCCCAGCTCGTCTAGATGAAGCTTTCTTT.

At least ten counts were recorded for this clonotype. The chain recombines TRBV20-1 with TRBJ1-2; D gene uncertain. V was clipped by 2 bases and J by 3 bases, with 13 bases between them. The CDR3 runs 14 residues. Germline V gene lookup returns CDR1 DFQATT and CDR2 SNEGSKA (reference sequence). The CDR3 spells CSARLTRGDYGYTF. The CDR3 bases are TGCAGTGCTAGACTCACCCGCGGGGACTATGGCTACACCTTC.

V gene TRBV15 combines with J gene TRBJ2-7; D unclear. The CDR3 consists of 13 residues. Germline lookup yields CDR1 LNHNV and CDR2 YYDKDF (reference sequence). Trimming pared 0 bases from V and 6 bases from J, leaving 9 bases between. CDR3 sequence: CATSRDPGGEQYF. The CDR3 DNA is TGTGCCACCAGCAGAGATCCTGGTGGCGAGCAGTACTTC.

There are many counts of this clonotype. The chain joins TRBV20-1 to TRBJ2-1; D may correspond to TRBD1 or TRBD2 (6 bases each). CDR1 DFQATT and CDR2 SNEGSKA come from the germline V gene (reference sequence). The length of the CDR3 is 15 residues. V was pared by 5 bases and J by 1 base, with 15 bases between. CDR3 region: CSAPGGLASYNEQFF. CDR3 bases: TGCAGTGCTCCCGGGGGCCTAGCGTCCTACAATGAGCAGTTCTTC.

This clonotype has ten or more counts. For the CDR3, the DNA is TGTGCCAGCAGTTCCAATAGGGGACTAGCGGGGGGCCACAATGAGCAGTTCTTC. Its translation: CASSSNRGLAGGHNEQFF. The V gene is TRBV12-3 or TRBV12-4, the J gene TRBJ2-1; 15 nucleotides align to TRBD2. Unmatched junction bases numbered 9, after V lost 4 bases and J lost 5 bases. The CDR3 length is 18 residues.

The chain joins TRBV25-1 to TRBJ2-7; D is unclear. This CDR3 region has 12 residues. CDR1 MGHDK and CDR2 SYGVNS come from the germline V gene. V was trimmed by 3 bases and J by 2 bases, leaving 5 bases between them. CDR3 loop: CASSDTAYEQYF. DNA for the CDR3: TGTGCCAGCAGTGATACAGCCTACGAGCAGTACTTC.

The chain is built from TRBV6-1 and TRBJ2-5; 11 nucleotides match TRBD1. The trim removed 6 bases at V and 5 bases at J, leaving 11 bases unmatched. This CDR3 is 16 amino acids long. Per germline, CDR1 MNHNS and CDR2 SASEGT. CDR3 DNA: TGTGCCAGCAGCGGACAGGGGGCGTCGTTGGGGGAGACCCAGTACTTC. This codes for CASSGQGASLGETQYF.

The chain combines TRBV28 with TRBJ2-5; D possibly uses TRBD1 or TRBD2 (5 bases each). The CDR3 consists of 14 residues. V was trimmed by 3 bases and J by 5 bases, leaving 13 bases between them. CDR1 is MDHEN, CDR2 SYDVKM, per germline. The CDR3 DNA is TGTGCCAGCAGTTTGGGCAGGGAGATCGAGACCCAGTACTTC. Amino acid sequence: CASSLGREIETQYF.

This clonotype showed up just a few times. This may arise from a read error, as a much more abundant clone is one base away. This chain uses TRBV6-2 or TRBV6-3 with TRBJ2-1, with 8 positions matching TRBD1. Per germline, CDR1 MNHEY and CDR2 SVGEGT. The CDR3 length is 15 residues. V trimming: 2 bases; J trimming: 2 bases; junction bases outside the gene matches: 2. The CDR3 DNA is TGTGCCAGCAGTTACGGGACAGGCCCCTACAATGAGCAGTTCTTC. Translating it yields CASSYGTGPYNEQFF.

This rearrangement joins TRBV7-3 to TRBJ2-4, with 8 bases matching TRBD2. Germline V gives CDR1 SGHTA, CDR2 FQGTGA. The V and J ends lost 5 bases and 7 bases, in that order; junction bases with no gene match: 7. This CDR3 has 14 amino acids. CDR3 coding DNA: TGTGCCAGCAGCCTGGGGGTAGCGGGGAACATTCAGTACTTC. It is translated as CASSLGVAGNIQYF.

The chain is built from TRBV27 and TRBJ1-2; D is ambiguous. Deletions cut 5 bases from V and 6 bases from J, with 13 bases between. Per the germline V gene, CDR1 is MNHEY and CDR2 is SMNVEV (reference sequence). This CDR3 contains 13 residues. The CDR3 loop is CASSAREGDGYTF. The DNA for the CDR3 is TGTGCCAGCAGTGCCCGTGAGGGAGATGGCTACACCTTC.

This clonotype was seen more than once but under ten times. The V and J genes are TRBV6-1 and TRBJ2-5; D is possibly TRBD2 (6 bases). Deletions cut 2 bases from V and 1 base from J, with 14 bases between. The CDR3 length is 16 residues. CDR1 MNHNS and CDR2 SASEGT come from the germline V gene. This chain's CDR3 is CASSESIGGVQETQYF. The CDR3 DNA reads TGTGCCAGCAGTGAATCTATCGGAGGGGTCCAAGAGACCCAGTACTTC.

The rearrangement links TRBV28 to TRBJ1-1; possibly TRBD1 for D (6 bases). The germline V gene encodes CDR1 MDHEN and CDR2 SYDVKM. The CDR3 is made up of 11 amino acids. Deletions cut 10 bases from V and 7 bases from J, with 13 bases between. The CDR3 sequence is CAIGTRVEAFF. CDR3 coding DNA: TGTGCCATCGGGACAAGGGTTGAAGCTTTCTTT. The full variable domain, completed using reference TRBV28 and TRBJ1-1, is DVKVTQSSRYLVKRTGEKVFLECVQDMDHENMFWYRQDPGLGLRLIYFSYDVKMKEKGDIPEGYSVSREKKERFSLILESASTNQTSMYLCAIGTRVEAFFGQGTRLTVV.

The chain combines TRBV12-5 with TRBJ2-4; D unresolved. The germline V gene has CDR1 LGHNT and CDR2 FRNRAP. The V and J ends lost 0 bases and 5 bases respectively, with 14 bases between them. This CDR3 contains 16 residues. The CDR3 sequence is CASGLVRTPGENIQYF. The CDR3 DNA is TGTGCTAGTGGTTTGGTACGCACGCCTGGGGAAAACATTCAGTACTTC.

This clonotype was detected ten times or more. The rearrangement links TRBV28 to TRBJ2-7; TRBD1 aligns across 7 bases. With V trimmed by 6 bases and J by 4 bases, 12 bases remained unmatched. This CDR3 has 15 amino acids. CDR1 and CDR2 from the germline V gene are MDHEN and SYDVKM. This CDR3 reads CASRTTGAGGYEQYF. The CDR3 DNA sequence: TGTGCCAGCAGAACTACAGGGGCTGGGGGATACGAGCAGTACTTC.

This clonotype was counted many times. The chain links TRBV20-1 to TRBJ2-5; 10 nucleotides agree with TRBD2. Germline V lookup: CDR1 DFQATT, CDR2 SNEGSKA (reference sequence). V dropped 7 bases and J dropped 4; count of bases not matched to a gene: 9. CDR3 size: 14 residues. The CDR3 sequence: CSGPLAGVRETQYF. DNA for the CDR3: TGCAGTGGCCCCCTAGCGGGAGTGAGAGAGACCCAGTACTTC.

This clonotype showed up just a few times. The genes are TRBV16 and TRBJ2-5; 9 nucleotides match TRBD1. Germline V gene sequence: CDR1 KGHSY, CDR2 FQNENV. V lost 6 bases to trimming and J lost 0 bases; unmatched junction nucleotides: 2. There are 14 residues in the CDR3. The CDR3 DNA reads as TGTGCCAGCAGTGGGACAGGGCACCAAGAGACCCAGTACTTC. It is translated as CASSGTGHQETQYF.

This clonotype appeared many times. The rearrangement links TRBV11-2 to TRBJ2-7; TRBD2 is a possible D gene (5 bases). This CDR3 comprises 14 residues. The germline V gene has CDR1 SGHAT and CDR2 FQNNGV. Trimming removed 3 bases at V and 6 bases at J, with 15 bases between. The CDR3 bases are TGTGCCAGCAGCTTGTGGACTGACGTGGTCGAGCAGTACTTC. Residues: CASSLWTDVVEQYF.

Regarding this clonotype: A much larger clone lies a single base off, so this may be a read error. The chain is built from TRBV28 and TRBJ1-2; D may be TRBD1 (5 bases). The CDR3 is 15 amino acids. The V and J ends lost 7 bases and 4 bases respectively, with 19 bases between them. Germline V gene lookup returns CDR1 MDHEN and CDR2 SYDVKM. The CDR3 nucleotides read TGTGCCAGCACACCCCGCTCGGACAACCGCTATGGCTACACCTTC. Translation: CASTPRSDNRYGYTF.

This clonotype was picked up many times. V usage is TRBV28 and J usage is TRBJ1-2; D is ambiguous. The V end was cut by 4 bases, the J end by 5 bases, with 8 bases between. Germline CDR1 reads MDHEN; CDR2 reads SYDVKM. The length of the CDR3 is 12 residues. CDR3 loop: CASSSRWYGYTF. CDR3 coding DNA: TGTGCCAGCAGTTCCAGATGGTATGGCTACACCTTC.

This clonotype was found many times. The chain uses TRBV7-9 and TRBJ1-1; D call uncertain. CDR1 and CDR2 from the germline V gene are SEHNR and FQNEAQ (reference sequence). The CDR3 runs to 13 residues. Trimming left V 7 bases short and J 4 bases short, with 13 bases between. In DNA, the CDR3 is TGTGCCAGCATAATGGTTTCGGGCACTGAAGCTTTCTTT. Translating it yields CASIMVSGTEAFF.

V and J are TRBV5-6 and TRBJ1-4; 7 bases are a match to TRBD1. Germline V gene lookup returns CDR1 SGHDT and CDR2 YYEEEE. After removal of 4 bases from V and 8 bases from J, the junction contained 8 bases not matched to a gene. The CDR3 extends over 14 amino acids. This CDR3 reads CASSQTGMGEKLFF. The CDR3 bases are TGTGCCAGCAGCCAGACAGGGATGGGAGAAAAACTGTTTTTT.

V and J are TRBV3-1 and TRBJ2-1; tentative D call: TRBD1 (6 bases). Germline CDR1 is LGHDT and CDR2 is YNNKEL (reference sequence). V shed 4 bases and J shed 5 bases, with 15 bases lying between them. This CDR3 contains 15 residues. DNA for the CDR3: TGTGCCAGCAGCCTTGGGACACCGGGACACAATGAGCAGTTCTTC. Translated: CASSLGTPGHNEQFF.

This clonotype was counted between two and nine times. The chain combines TRBV6-5 with TRBJ2-7, with D tentatively TRBD1 (7 bases). CDR3 length: 16 residues. V was shortened by 0 bases and J by 0 bases, with 12 bases between the two germline ends. CDR1 is MNHEY and CDR2 is SVGAGI in the germline V gene. CDR3 coding DNA: TGTGCCAGCAGTTACTCCCAGGGGGGCAGCTCCTACGAGCAGTACTTC. Its protein is CASSYSQGGSSYEQYF.